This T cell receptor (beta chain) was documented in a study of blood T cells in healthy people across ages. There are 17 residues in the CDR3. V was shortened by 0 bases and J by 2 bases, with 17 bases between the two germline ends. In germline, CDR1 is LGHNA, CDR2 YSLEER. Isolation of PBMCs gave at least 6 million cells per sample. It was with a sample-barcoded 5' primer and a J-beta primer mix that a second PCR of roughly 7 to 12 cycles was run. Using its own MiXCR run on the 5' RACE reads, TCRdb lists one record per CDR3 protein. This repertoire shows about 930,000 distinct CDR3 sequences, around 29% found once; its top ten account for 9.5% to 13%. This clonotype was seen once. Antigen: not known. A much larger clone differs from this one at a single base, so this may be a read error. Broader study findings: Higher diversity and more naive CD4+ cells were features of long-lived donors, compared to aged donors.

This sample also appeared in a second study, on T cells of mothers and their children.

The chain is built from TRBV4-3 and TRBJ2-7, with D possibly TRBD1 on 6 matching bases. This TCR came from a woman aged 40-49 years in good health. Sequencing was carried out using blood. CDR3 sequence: CASSQEWAITGTYEQYF. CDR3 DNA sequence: TGCGCCAGCAGCCAAGAGTGGGCGATAACAGGGACCTACGAGCAGTACTTC.